This T cell receptor beta chain emerged from a study of blood T cell repertoires in COVID-19. The wider study: Sites across the United States, Italy and Spain contributed samples from acute and convalescent COVID-19. The cDNA or gDNA used as material had been derived from T cells, B-cell-depleted T cells, or PBMCs.

Seattle's enrolled individuals joined amid active infection and were then monitored longitudinally. Authors' methods: Reference gene primer amplification yielded estimated nucleated cell counts. Using immunoSEQ multiplex PCR, the repertoire was profiled, and TCRdb retains in-frame clones only, with some absent. V and J calls and clone size come straight from that table; D and trimming were deduced from the DNA. The top ten hold approximately 14% of the sample, which has 250,000 to 350,000 clones, 84% seen once. Germline assignment: CDR1 SGHTA and CDR2 FQGNSA. The CDR3 is made up of 15 amino acids. Losses at the gene ends were 5 bases for V and 10 bases for J; bases not matched to a gene: 12.

Sequences were obtained from peripheral blood. The receptor was derived from a person between 65 and 79 years old with COVID-19, enrolled during active disease. The chain employs TRBV7-2 and TRBJ2-1, with 9 bases identical to TRBD1. CDR3 in DNA: TGTGCCAGCAGCCCCAGACAGGGGGGACTGGGGGAGCAGTTCTTC. It specifies CASSPRQGGLGEQFF.